Listed here are 13 T cell receptor beta chains from one sample, sequenced in a study of cytomegalovirus exposure and HLA in healthy donors. Vbeta (60) and Jbeta (13) primers were used in the PCR. Produced via immunoSEQ multiplex PCR; TCRdb's table is partial and in-frame only. The sample features about 170,000 clones, with about 1.2% in its top ten. The specimen was PBMCs. These receptors all stem from a woman aged 55 to 70 in good health and CMV-seronegative.

The chain recombines TRBV20-1 with TRBJ2-1; D uncertain. Germline V gene data show CDR1 as DFQATT and CDR2 as SNEGSKA (reference sequence). This CDR3 spans 11 amino acids. In nucleotides, the CDR3 is TGCACCTCATATTTGGGCGATGAGCAGTTCTTC. It yields the protein CTSYLGDEQFF.

Points on this clone: One end of the junction does not line up with germline, which may come from a read error. This rearrangement joins TRBV5-4 to TRBJ1-6; 9 positions agree with TRBD1. The germline V gene has CDR1 SGHNT and CDR2 YYREEE (reference sequence). CDR3 length: 17 residues. The CDR3 coding sequence is TGTGCCAGCAGCTTGGCGGGAACCGGGACAGGGAATTCACCCCTCCTCTTT. Translation gives CASSLAGTGTGNSPLLF.

The chain recombines TRBV9 with TRBJ2-5; 8 nucleotides agree with TRBD2. J gave up 2 bases and V 4 bases, and 10 bases lay outside the gene matches. Germline assignment: CDR1 SGDLS and CDR2 YYNGEE. The CDR3 loop spans 16 amino acids. DNA of the CDR3: TGTGCCAGCAGCACCGGGGGGGGGAAGTCGCAAGAGACCCAGTACTTC. Its translation: CASSTGGGKSQETQYF.

The genes are TRBV29-1 and TRBJ2-7; tentatively, D is TRBD2 (7 bases). V was trimmed by 4 bases and J by 4 bases, leaving 11 bases between them. CDR1 SQVTM and CDR2 ANQGSEA come from the germline V gene. This CDR3 is built from 12 residues. The CDR3 sequence: CSVVGGGYEQYF. The CDR3, as DNA: TGCAGCGTTGTAGGGGGGGGGTACGAGCAGTACTTC.

J is TRBJ2-7 and V is TRBV7-9, with D possibly being TRBD2 (7 bases). The germline CDR1 and CDR2 sequences are SEHNR and FQNEAQ (reference sequence). V dropped 5 bases and J dropped 2 bases, with 22 bases sitting between them. The CDR3 totals 17 residues. CDR3 protein: CASSPSSGRGGPYEQYF. The CDR3 nucleotides read TGTGCCAGCAGCCCTTCTAGCGGAAGAGGGGGACCCTACGAGCAGTACTTC.

The chain carries TRBV11-2 and TRBJ2-2; D unclear. The V gene's germline CDR1 is SGHAT and CDR2 FQNNGV. CDR3 size: 13 residues. V was pared by 6 bases and J by 0 bases, with 5 bases between. CDR3 region: CASRTPNTGELFF. In DNA form, the CDR3 reads TGTGCCAGCAGGACACCGAACACCGGGGAGCTGTTTTTT.

This chain links TRBV7-2 with TRBJ1-3; 9 bases line up with TRBD1. Germline assignment: CDR1 SGHTA and CDR2 FQGNSA. V shed 6 bases, J shed 2 bases, and the junction held 14 bases outside the gene matches. The CDR3 has 18 amino acids. The CDR3 coding sequence is TGTGCCAGCAGTTCGGGACAGGGTCTTTATAGAGCTGGAAACACCATATATTTT. Translating gives CASSSGQGLYRAGNTIYF.

The chain employs TRBV18 and TRBJ1-1, with 8 bases lining up with TRBD1. CDR1 and CDR2 (germline): KGHSH, LQKENI. V lost 3 bases, J lost 5 bases, and 8 bases stayed unmatched. There are 15 residues in the CDR3. The CDR3 spells CASSPVDRVETEAFF. CDR3 nucleotides: TGTGCCAGCTCACCCGTGGACAGGGTGGAGACTGAAGCTTTCTTT.

The chain has TRBV7-9 and TRBJ1-1, with 11 nucleotides matching TRBD1. The length of the CDR3 is 15 residues. From germline, CDR1 is SEHNR and CDR2 FQNEAQ (reference sequence). Unmatched junction bases numbered 5, after V lost 4 bases and J lost 4 bases. CDR3 bases: TGTGCCAGCAGCTCACATGGGACAGGGGGCACTGAAGCTTTCTTT. Amino acid sequence: CASSSHGTGGTEAFF. The variable domain in full, with the rest retrieved from reference TRBV7-9 and TRBJ1-1, is DTGVSQNPRHKITKRGQNVTFRCDPISEHNRLYWYRQTLGQGPEFLTYFQNEAQLEKSRLLSDRFSAERPKGSFSTLEIQRTEQGDSAMYLCASSSHGTGGTEAFFGQGTRLTVV.

Here the CDR3 DNA reads TGTGCCAGCAGGGGACTAGCGGGGACCCTAAGGCAGTACTTC. It encodes CASRGLAGTLRQYF. The chain employs TRBV27 and TRBJ2-7, with TRBD2 identical over 13 bases. CDR1 is MNHEY, CDR2 SMNVEV, per germline (reference sequence). The V segment lost 6 bases and the J segment 9 bases; nucleotides outside the gene matches: 8. The CDR3 is 14 amino acids.

The chain recombines TRBV7-9 with TRBJ1-5, with D uncertain. The CDR3 sequence is 12 residues long. Germline lookup yields CDR1 SEHNR and CDR2 FQNEAQ (reference sequence). Trimming took 5 bases from V and 3 from J, leaving 5 bases between them. The CDR3 DNA reads as TGTGCCAGCAGCCGCGACAATCAGCCCCAGCATTTT. Translating gives CASSRDNQPQHF.

J is TRBJ1-3 and V is TRBV18; a weak D match, TRBD1 (6 bases). Germline V CDR1 and CDR2: KGHSH, LQKENI. The CDR3 sequence is 15 residues long. V was pared by 3 bases and J by 0 bases, with 9 bases between. This chain's CDR3 is CASSPGTNSGNTIYF. CDR3 nucleotide sequence: TGTGCCAGCTCACCGGGGACAAACTCTGGAAACACCATATATTTT.

The chain links TRBV19 to TRBJ1-2, with D maybe TRBD1 (6 bases). Germline CDR1 reads LNHDA; CDR2 reads SQIVND (reference sequence). The CDR3 spans 14 residues. Trimming left V 5 bases short and J 4 bases short, with 14 bases between. CDR3 protein: CASSSMDRLYGYTF. The CDR3 nucleotides read TGTGCCAGTAGTTCAATGGACAGACTCTATGGCTACACCTTC.